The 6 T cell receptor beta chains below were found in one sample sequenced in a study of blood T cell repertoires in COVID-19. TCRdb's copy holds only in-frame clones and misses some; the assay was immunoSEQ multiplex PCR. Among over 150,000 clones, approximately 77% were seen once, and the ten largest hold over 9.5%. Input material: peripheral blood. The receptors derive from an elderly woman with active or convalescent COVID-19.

In nucleotides, the CDR3 is TGTGCCAGCAGTGGGCCCGGGGGTGATGAGCAGTTCTTC. This translates into CASSGPGGDEQFF. The chain recombines TRBV11-3 with TRBJ2-1, with a weak D call TRBD2 (6 bases). From germline, CDR1 is SGHNT and CDR2 YENEEA. Trimming cost V 6 bases and J 8 bases, with 14 bases left between them. CDR3 length: 13 residues.

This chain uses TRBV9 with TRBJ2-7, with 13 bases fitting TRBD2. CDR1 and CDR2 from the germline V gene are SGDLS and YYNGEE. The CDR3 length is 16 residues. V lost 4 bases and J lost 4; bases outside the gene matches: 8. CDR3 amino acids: CASSPTGTSGNYEQYF. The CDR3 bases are TGTGCCAGCAGCCCCACCGGGACTAGCGGGAATTACGAGCAGTACTTC.

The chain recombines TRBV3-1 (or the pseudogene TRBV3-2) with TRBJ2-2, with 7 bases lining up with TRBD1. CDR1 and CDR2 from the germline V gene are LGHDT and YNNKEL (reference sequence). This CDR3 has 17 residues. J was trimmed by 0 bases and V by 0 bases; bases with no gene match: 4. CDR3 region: CASSQDFTGANTGELFF. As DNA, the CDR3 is TGTGCCAGCAGCCAAGACTTCACAGGGGCGAACACCGGGGAGCTGTTTTTT.

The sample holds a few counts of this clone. CDR3 region: CSAPTGKNTEAFF. CDR3 in DNA: TGCAGCGCCCCGACAGGGAAGAACACTGAAGCTTTCTTT. The V gene is TRBV29-1, the J gene TRBJ1-1; TRBD1 agrees at 7 bases. Germline assignment: CDR1 SQVTM and CDR2 ANQGSEA. The CDR3 has 13 residues. J gave up 1 base and V 7 bases, and 6 bases lay outside the gene matches. Looking up the rest from reference TRBV29-1 and TRBJ1-1 gives the full variable domain: SAVISQKPSRDICQRGTSLTIQCQVDSQVTMMFWYRQQPGQSLTLIATANQGSEATYESGFVIDKFPISRPNLTFSTLTVSNMSPEDSSIYLCSAPTGKNTEAFFGQGTRLTVV.

CDR3 nucleotide sequence: TGTGCCAGCAGCGATTTGGTACCGGGACAGATCTACGAGCAGTACTTC. This encodes CASSDLVPGQIYEQYF. The gene calls are TRBV9 and TRBJ2-7, with TRBD1 matching 7 bases. The CDR3 runs 16 residues. With V trimmed by 3 bases and J by 3 bases, 12 bases remained unmatched. Germline CDR1 and CDR2: SGDLS and YYNGEE.

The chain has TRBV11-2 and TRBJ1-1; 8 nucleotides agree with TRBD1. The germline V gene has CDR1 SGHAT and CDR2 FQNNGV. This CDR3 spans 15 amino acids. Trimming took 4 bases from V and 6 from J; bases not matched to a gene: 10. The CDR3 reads CASSSVRGLGSEAFF. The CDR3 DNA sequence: TGTGCCAGCAGCTCGGTCAGGGGGCTAGGGTCTGAAGCTTTCTTT. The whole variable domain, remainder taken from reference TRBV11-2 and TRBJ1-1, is EAGVAQSPRYKIIEKRQSVAFWCNPISGHATLYWYQQILGQGPKLLIQFQNNGVVDDSQLPKDRFSAERLKGVDSTLKIQPAKLEDSAVYLCASSSVRGLGSEAFFGQGTRLTVV.